The 17 T cell receptor beta chains below were found in one sample sequenced in a study of T cell responses to AZD1222 COVID-19 vaccine. Clones were sequenced by immunoSEQ multiplex PCR, and TCRdb holds only the in-frame ones, with some missing. The table has about 140,000 clones, 65% to 90% seen once; the top ten hold 7.9%. This specimen was peripheral blood, taken 28 days after the second dose of the MenACWY control vaccine. Receptor source: an adult who received the MenACWY meningococcal vaccine as a control.

The genes are TRBV9 and TRBJ2-7, with D possibly TRBD1 on 6 matching bases. The CDR3 spans 14 residues. V was cut by 4 bases and J by 2 bases, with 13 bases left in between. Germline V lookup: CDR1 SGDLS, CDR2 YYNGEE. The CDR3 DNA is TGTGCCAGCAGCCCCGAGGGGGTAACCTACGAGCAGTACTTC. Protein sequence: CASSPEGVTYEQYF.

The chain joins TRBV4-1 to TRBJ2-7, with D tentatively TRBD2 (5 bases). V was shortened by 0 bases and J by 2 bases, with 26 bases between the two germline ends. Germline CDR1 and CDR2: MGHRA and YSYEKL. There are 20 residues in the CDR3. CDR3 residues: CASSQDKLLMTKRQAYEQYV. DNA of the CDR3: TGCGCCAGCAGCCAAGATAAACTCCTGATGACTAAGAGGCAAGCCTACGAGCAGTACGTC.

The chain links TRBV25-1 to TRBJ1-5; no definite D call. The CDR3 sequence is 16 residues long. Germline V gives CDR1 MGHDK, CDR2 SYGVNS. Between the trimmed V and J ends, which lost 2 bases and 0 bases, there was a span of 11 bases. CDR3 nucleotide sequence: TGTGCCAGCAGTGAAGCGTTCCCCTTTAGCAATCAGCCCCAGCATTTT. As protein: CASSEAFPFSNQPQHF.

This clone appeared a few times. The chain uses TRBV7-3 and TRBJ1-1; no definite D call. The CDR3 extends over 16 amino acids. Trimming took off 4 bases at V and 0 bases at J, with 15 bases between the two ends. Per germline, CDR1 SGHTA and CDR2 FQGTGA. The DNA for the CDR3 is TGTGCCAGCAGCTCCGGGGAGGGCCTTATGAACACTGAAGCTTTCTTT. It specifies CASSSGEGLMNTEAFF.

CDR3 sequence reads: CASSSTSNNSPLHF. CDR3 coding DNA: TGTGCCAGCAGTTCTACGTCAAATAATTCACCCCTCCACTTT. The rearrangement uses TRBV11-3 and TRBJ1-6; D not certain. This CDR3 spans 14 amino acids. Germline V CDR1 and CDR2: SGHNT, YENEEA. V lost 6 bases and J lost 5, with 11 bases in between.

The genes are TRBV18 and TRBJ2-1; D remains ambiguous. The CDR3 consists of 13 residues. V lost 0 bases, J lost 6 bases, and 6 bases lay in between. Germline V gene lookup returns CDR1 KGHSH and CDR2 LQKENI. The CDR3 loop is CASSPPSVNEQFF. CDR3 sequence (DNA): TGTGCCAGCTCACCACCATCTGTCAATGAGCAGTTCTTC.

The rearrangement uses TRBV6-4 and TRBJ1-1; TRBD1 matches at 8 bases. J gave up 0 bases and V 2 bases, and 5 bases lay outside the gene matches. The CDR3 is made up of 16 amino acids. The germline gives CDR1 MRHNA, CDR2 SNTAGT. Here the CDR3 DNA reads TGTGCCAGCAGTGACCCAGGACAGGGTATGAACACTGAAGCTTTCTTT. This codes for CASSDPGQGMNTEAFF.

The chain is built from TRBV2 and TRBJ1-1; D not resolved. V was cut by 4 bases and J by 0 bases, with 3 bases left in between. Germline values: CDR1 SNHLY, CDR2 FYNNEI. The length of the CDR3 is 12 residues. CDR3 DNA sequence: TGTGCCAGCAGTGCAGTGAACACTGAAGCTTTCTTT. Protein sequence: CASSAVNTEAFF.

The rearrangement links TRBV9 to TRBJ2-1; TRBD2 matches at 10 bases. Unmatched junction bases numbered 11, after V lost 4 bases and J lost 7 bases. The germline V gene has CDR1 SGDLS and CDR2 YYNGEE. The CDR3 loop spans 16 amino acids. The CDR3 DNA follows: TGTGCCAGCAGCCCTTTGGGGACTAGCGCCTGGAATGAGCAGTTCTTC. Amino acid sequence: CASSPLGTSAWNEQFF.

The chain is built from TRBV7-9 and TRBJ1-1; TRBD1 matches 8 bases. With V trimmed by 7 bases and J by 0 bases, 4 bases remained unmatched. The CDR3 extends over 14 amino acids. In germline, CDR1 is SEHNR, CDR2 FQNEAQ (reference sequence). The CDR3 reads CASTRTGMNTEAFF. In nucleotides, the CDR3 is TGTGCCAGCACCCGGACAGGGATGAACACTGAAGCTTTCTTT.

V gene TRBV24-1 combines with J gene TRBJ1-5; D not resolved. Trimming pared 1 base from V and 4 bases from J, leaving 1 base between. The CDR3 has 12 residues. The V gene's germline CDR1 is KGHDR and CDR2 SFDVKD. CDR3 sequence reads: CATSDFNQPQHF. In nucleotides, the CDR3 is TGTGCCACCAGTGATTTTAATCAGCCCCAGCATTTT.

V usage is TRBV29-1 and J usage is TRBJ1-5; D is possibly TRBD1 (5 bases). Looked up from germline, CDR1 is SQVTM and CDR2 is ANQGSEA. The CDR3 consists of 13 residues. Trimming shortened V by 4 bases and J by 7 bases, and 14 bases separated the two germline ends. For the CDR3, the DNA is TGCAGCGTTGCGCGGCAGGGAGGGCAGCCCCAGCATTTT. Protein sequence: CSVARQGGQPQHF.

The genes are TRBV7-9 and TRBJ2-3, with a weak D call TRBD2 (5 bases). The germline V gene has CDR1 SEHNR and CDR2 FQNEAQ (reference sequence). Trimming shortened V by 0 bases and J by 3 bases, and 10 bases separated the two germline ends. The CDR3 covers 15 residues. For the CDR3, the DNA is TGTGCCAGCAGCTTAGCAACGGGGATAACAGATACGCAGTATTTT. Its translation: CASSLATGITDTQYF.

The gene calls are TRBV28 and TRBJ2-7; the D gene is possibly TRBD1 (6 bases). Germline V CDR1 and CDR2: MDHEN, SYDVKM. The CDR3 is 14 amino acids. V lost 4 bases to trimming and J lost 3 bases, with 13 bases between them. The CDR3 sequence: CASSSYREIYEQYF. The CDR3 region has the DNA TGTGCCAGCAGTTCCTACAGGGAGATCTACGAGCAGTACTTC.

The chain is built from TRBV27 and TRBJ1-1; D unresolved. Germline assignment: CDR1 MNHEY and CDR2 SMNVEV (reference sequence). V was trimmed by 2 bases and J by 4 bases, leaving 14 bases between them. The CDR3 totals 15 residues. CDR3 loop: CASSLQVPLGTEAFF. CDR3 DNA: TGTGCCAGCAGTTTACAAGTTCCCCTGGGCACTGAAGCTTTCTTT.

The rearrangement links TRBV6-4 to TRBJ2-7, with D uncertain. Germline lookup yields CDR1 MRHNA and CDR2 SNTAGT. CDR3 length: 14 residues. V was trimmed by 7 bases and J by 6 bases, leaving 19 bases between them. The CDR3 region is CASKPQPAGSEQYF. Written as DNA, the CDR3 is TGTGCCAGCAAGCCCCAACCGGCCGGTTCCGAGCAGTACTTC.

This chain uses TRBV28 with TRBJ2-1; 9 bases agree with TRBD2. Germline V gene data show CDR1 as MDHEN and CDR2 as SYDVKM. The CDR3 runs 15 residues. V lost 6 bases, J lost 4 bases, and 7 bases stayed unmatched. DNA of the CDR3: TGTGCCAGCAGAGCGGGGGGTCTTGCGTACAATGAGCAGTTCTTC. This translates into CASRAGGLAYNEQFF.